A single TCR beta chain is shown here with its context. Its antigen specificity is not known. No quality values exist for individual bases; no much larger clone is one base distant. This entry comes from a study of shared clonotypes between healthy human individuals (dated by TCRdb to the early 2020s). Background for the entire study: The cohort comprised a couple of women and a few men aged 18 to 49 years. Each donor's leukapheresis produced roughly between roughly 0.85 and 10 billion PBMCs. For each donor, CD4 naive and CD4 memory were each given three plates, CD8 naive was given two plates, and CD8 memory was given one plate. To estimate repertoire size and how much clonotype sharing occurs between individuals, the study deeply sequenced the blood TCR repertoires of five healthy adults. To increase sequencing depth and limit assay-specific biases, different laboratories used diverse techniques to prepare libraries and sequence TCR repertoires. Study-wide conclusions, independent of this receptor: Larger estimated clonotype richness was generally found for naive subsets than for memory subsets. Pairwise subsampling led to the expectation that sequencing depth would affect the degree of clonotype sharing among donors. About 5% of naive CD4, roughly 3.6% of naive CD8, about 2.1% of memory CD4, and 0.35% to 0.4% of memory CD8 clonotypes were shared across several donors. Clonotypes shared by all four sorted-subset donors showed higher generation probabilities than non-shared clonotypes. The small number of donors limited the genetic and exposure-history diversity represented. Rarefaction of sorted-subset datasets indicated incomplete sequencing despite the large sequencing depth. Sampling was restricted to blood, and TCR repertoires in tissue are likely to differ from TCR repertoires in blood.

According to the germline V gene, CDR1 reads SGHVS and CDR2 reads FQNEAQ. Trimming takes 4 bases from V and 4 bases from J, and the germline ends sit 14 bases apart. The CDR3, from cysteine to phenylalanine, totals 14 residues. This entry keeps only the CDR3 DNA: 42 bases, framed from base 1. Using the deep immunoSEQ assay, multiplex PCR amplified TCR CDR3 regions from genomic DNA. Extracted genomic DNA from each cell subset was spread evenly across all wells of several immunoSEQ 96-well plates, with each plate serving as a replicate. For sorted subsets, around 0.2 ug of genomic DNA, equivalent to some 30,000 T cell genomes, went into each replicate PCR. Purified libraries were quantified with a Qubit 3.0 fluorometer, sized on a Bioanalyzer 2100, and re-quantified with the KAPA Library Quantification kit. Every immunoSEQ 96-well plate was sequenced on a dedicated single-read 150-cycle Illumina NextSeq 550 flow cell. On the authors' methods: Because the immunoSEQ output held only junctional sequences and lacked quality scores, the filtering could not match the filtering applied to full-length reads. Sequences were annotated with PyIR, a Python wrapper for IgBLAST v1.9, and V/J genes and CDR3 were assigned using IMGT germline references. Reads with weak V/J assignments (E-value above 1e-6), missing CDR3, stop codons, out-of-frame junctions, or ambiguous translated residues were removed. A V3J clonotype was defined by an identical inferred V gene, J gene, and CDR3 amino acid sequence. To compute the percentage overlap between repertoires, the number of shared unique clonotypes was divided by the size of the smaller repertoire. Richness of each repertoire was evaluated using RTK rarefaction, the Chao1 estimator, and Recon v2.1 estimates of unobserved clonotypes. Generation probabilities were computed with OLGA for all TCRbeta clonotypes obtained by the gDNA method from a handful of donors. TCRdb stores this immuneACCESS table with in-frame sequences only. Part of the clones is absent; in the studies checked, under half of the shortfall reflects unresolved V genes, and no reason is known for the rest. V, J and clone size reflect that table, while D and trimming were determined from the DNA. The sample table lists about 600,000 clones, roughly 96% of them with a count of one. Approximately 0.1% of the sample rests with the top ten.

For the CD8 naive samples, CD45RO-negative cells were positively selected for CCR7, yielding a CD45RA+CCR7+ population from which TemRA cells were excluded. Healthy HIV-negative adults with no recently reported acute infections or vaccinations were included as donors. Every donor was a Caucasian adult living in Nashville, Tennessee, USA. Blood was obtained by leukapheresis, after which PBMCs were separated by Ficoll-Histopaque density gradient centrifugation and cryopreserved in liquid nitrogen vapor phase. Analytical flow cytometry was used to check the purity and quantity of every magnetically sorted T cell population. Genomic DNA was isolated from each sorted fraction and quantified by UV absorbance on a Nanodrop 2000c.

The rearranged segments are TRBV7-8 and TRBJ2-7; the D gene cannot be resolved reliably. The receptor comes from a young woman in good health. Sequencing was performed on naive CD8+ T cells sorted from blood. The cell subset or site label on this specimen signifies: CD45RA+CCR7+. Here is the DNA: TGTGCCAGCAGCTCCCCTCACAAGACTTACGAGCAGTACTTC. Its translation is CASSSPHKTYEQYF.